The sequence of this TCR beta chain was determined in a study of blood T cell repertoires in COVID-19. Generated by immunoSEQ multiplex PCR, the TCRdb table keeps only in-frame clones and is missing some. The sample shows hundreds of thousands of clones, 85% to 90% of them seen only once. CDR1 MNHEY and CDR2 SVGAGI come from the germline V gene. CDR3 length: 14 residues. The V gene lost 8 bases and the J gene lost 1 base, with 12 bases spanning the gap. Participants reported their clinical history, and cohort assignment relied on those reports. Each recovered donor of Cohort 3 presented with two negative PCRs, clearance, or symptom resolution.

The clonotype comes from a man aged 25 to 40 who had recovered from COVID-19. Specimen: PBMCs or T cells enriched from blood (not recorded which). The rearrangement uses TRBV6-5 and TRBJ1-3, with D perhaps matching TRBD1 (5 bases). CDR3 in amino acids: CASWVGGSGNTIYF. The CDR3 DNA reads TGTGCCAGCTGGGTGGGGGGATCTGGAAACACCATATATTTT.